One sample yielded the 2 T cell receptor beta chains listed below, sequenced in a study of human T cells and chemical hapten exposure. The sample's time point: patch test 1, 2 weeks after DPC sensitization. The treatment denotes: therapeutic diphenylcyclopropenone sensitization with weekly scalp DPC. TCRdb itself ran the RACE reads through MiXCR, one entry per CDR3 protein. The repertoire holds some 70,000 distinct CDR3 sequences, with approximately 35% as singletons. Specimen: whole blood, collected in connection with sensitization to the hapten diphenylcyclopropenone (DPC). All receptors derive from a man aged 35 to 55 with alopecia areata. Some clones in this sample may be carry-over from other donors' samples.

This clonotype came up many times. The chain joins TRBV27 to TRBJ1-2; D not resolved. Germline V gene sequence: CDR1 MNHEY, CDR2 SMNVEV (reference sequence). The ends were cut back, 0 bases at V and 1 base at J, with 9 bases in the middle. The CDR3 runs 15 residues. CDR3 protein: CASSLSWTYNYGYTF. CDR3 in DNA: TGTGCCAGCAGTTTATCATGGACTTATAACTATGGCTACACCTTC.

This chain connects TRBV19 to TRBJ2-2, with TRBD1 as a possible D gene (6 bases). Trimming shortened V by 1 base and J by 5 bases, and 11 bases separated the two germline ends. Germline CDR1 is LNHDA and CDR2 is SQIVND (reference sequence). The CDR3 is 15 residues long. The chain's CDR3 is CASSIGDRLTGELFF. For the CDR3, the DNA is TGTGCCAGTAGTATAGGTGACAGGTTGACCGGGGAGCTGTTTTTT.